The clone carrying this TCR beta chain was counted a single time. Its antigen is as yet unknown. Sequencing was performed with immunoSEQ multiplex PCR; in TCRdb, only in-frame clones are kept and a portion is missing. The sample lists roughly 2,500,000 clones, over 85% occurring once. Donors were healthy HIV-negative adults without recently reported acute infections or vaccinations. CD4+ cell separation produced CD45RA+ naive and CD45RA-negative memory subsets. This CDR3 has 17 residues. Trimming shortened V by 0 bases and J by 0 bases, and 12 bases separated the two germline ends. The germline CDR1 and CDR2 sequences are LGHNA and YSLEER. The sample originates from a study of shared clonotypes between healthy human individuals. Whole-study results and caveats: Sharing of clonotypes among donors was expected to vary with sequencing depth.

The material sequenced was naive CD4+ T cells from PBMCs. Noted subset: CD45RA+ positively selected. This clonotype originated in a man aged 18-30 years in good health. Some clones in this sample may be carry-over from other donors' samples. J is TRBJ2-4 and V is TRBV4-3, with D possibly TRBD1 on 5 matching bases. Here the CDR3 reads CASSQDFARAAKNIQYF. CDR3 in DNA: TGCGCCAGCAGCCAAGATTTTGCCAGGGCAGCCAAAAACATTCAGTACTTC.